Listed below are T cell receptor beta chains from one sample, sequenced in a study of human T cells and chemical hapten exposure. TCRdb ran MiXCR on the RACE reads and lists one entry per CDR3 protein. The table records around 300,000 distinct CDR3 sequences, around 7% of them present only once. This specimen consisted of whole blood, obtained in connection with sensitization to the hapten diphenylcyclopropenone (DPC). The receptors were sampled from a woman younger than 35 with alopecia areata. Some clones in this sample may be carry-over from other donors' samples. The CDR3 runs from the conserved cysteine through the conserved F or W. A D gene is named only where the DNA matches it firmly. Rows may omit the clone size; those that give it use once, few, many or a size class.

v_call	clone_size	d_call	j_call	cdr3_nt	cdr3_aa
TRBV20-1	.	.	TRBJ1-2	TGCAGTGCTAGAGAAACCGTGACAGCAAACTATGGCTACACCTTC	CSARETVTANYGYTF
TRBV6-1	many	.	TRBJ2-3	TGTGCCAGCAGTGGAAGGTCAGGGAGGACAGATACGCAGTATTTT	CASSGRSGRTDTQYF
TRBV6-5	.	TRBD1	TRBJ1-2	TGTGCCAGCAGTCGAACAGGGGGAGGTGGCTACACCTTC	CASSRTGGGGYTF
TRBV18	.	TRBD1	TRBJ1-6	TGTGCCAGCTCACCGGTGACAGGGGAAAATTCACCCCTCCACTTT	CASSPVTGENSPLHF
TRBV5-6	.	.	TRBJ2-3	TGTGCCAGCAGCTACCTGAGGGCAGATACGCAGTATTTT	CASSYLRADTQYF
TRBV10-3	many	.	TRBJ2-7	TGTGCCATCAGCCCCGGGACATCCGAGCAGTACTTC	CAISPGTSEQYF
TRBV24-1	.	TRBD2	TRBJ2-2	TGTGCCACCAGGGCCAGCGGGAACGCGAACACCGGGGAGCTGTTTTTT	CATRASGNANTGELFF
TRBV7-2	few	.	TRBJ1-3	TGTGCCAGCAGCTTAGTATGGGGGCCTGGAAACACCATATATTTT	CASSLVWGPGNTIYF
TRBV5-1	.	.	TRBJ2-3	TGCGCCAGCAGCTTGGCAGAAGACACAGATACGCAGTATTTT	CASSLAEDTDTQYF
TRBV9	many	.	TRBJ2-7	TGTGCCAGCAGCGTGGGGACCGAGACCTACGAGCAGTACTTC	CASSVGTETYEQYF
TRBV6-2/TRBV6-3	few	.	TRBJ1-2	TGTGCCAGCAGTACACCTGGAGGACGGCCTAACTATGGCTACACCTTC	CASSTPGGRPNYGYTF
TRBV7-2	.	.	TRBJ1-3	TGTGCCAGCAGCTTAATGGGCGCTGGAAACACCATATATTTT	CASSLMGAGNTIYF
TRBV7-6	many	TRBD1	TRBJ1-2	TGTGCCAGCAGCCGTCAAGGGGGCCTCTATGGCTACACCTTC	CASSRQGGLYGYTF
TRBV5-4	few	TRBD1	TRBJ2-5	TGTGCCAGCAGCCAGCAGGGGGCCGTCGAGACCCAGTACTTC	CASSQQGAVETQYF
TRBV25-1	many	.	TRBJ2-2	TGTGCCAGCAGTGAATCCCGGGCCGGGGAGCTGTTTTTT	CASSESRAGELFF
TRBV4-3	few	.	TRBJ2-7	TGCGCCAGCAGCCAAGAGGCCGGGACACGGTCTTACGAGCAGTACTTC	CASSQEAGTRSYEQYF
TRBV9	.	TRBD2	TRBJ2-2	TGTGCCAGCAGCCCCCAGAGCGGGGAAACCACCGGGGAGCTGTTTTTT	CASSPQSGETTGELFF
TRBV11-2	many	TRBD1	TRBJ2-3	TGTGCCAGCAGCTATCGGGACAGGAGAGATACGCAGTATTTT	CASSYRDRRDTQYF
TRBV28	many	TRBD1	TRBJ2-2	TGTGCCAGCAGTGGACAGGGGGAAACCGGGGAGCTGTTTTTT	CASSGQGETGELFF
TRBV28	many	.	TRBJ1-5	TGTGCCAGCAGAAGGAGGGTGTCCCTAATTAATCAGCCCCAGCATTTT	CASRRRVSLINQPQHF
TRBV6-5	.	TRBD2	TRBJ2-3	TGTGCCAGCACCTTAAAAGGGACTAGCGGGGGTAAAAATACGCAGTATTTT	CASTLKGTSGGKNTQYF
TRBV25-1	.	.	TRBJ1-1	TGTGCCAGCAGTGATGGGTCCTTGATGAGCACTGAAGCTTTCTTT	CASSDGSLMSTEAFF
TRBV10-3	.	.	TRBJ2-7	TGTGCCATCAGTGAGTCCCAGGATTGGGAGCAGTACTTC	CAISESQDWEQYF
TRBV20-1	few	.	TRBJ1-2	TGCAGTGCTAGGACAGTCTATGGCTACACCTTC	CSARTVYGYTF
TRBV5-1	.	.	TRBJ2-1	TGCGCCAGCAGCTTGTTCAGGGCCGAGAATGAGCAGTTCTTC	CASSLFRAENEQFF
TRBV6-5	.	.	TRBJ1-2	TGTGCCAGCAGTTACCGTGGAGTTTACTATGGCTACACCTTC	CASSYRGVYYGYTF
TRBV5-5	.	.	TRBJ2-4	TGTGCCAGCAGCTTGGCCGCGACAGAGGTCCAAAACATTCAGTACTTC	CASSLAATEVQNIQYF
TRBV20-1	few	.	TRBJ2-5	TGCAGTGCTAGCCTAGCAGGAGAGACCCAGTACTTC	CSASLAGETQYF
TRBV27	many	TRBD2	TRBJ2-7	TGTGCCAGCAGTGTGCGGGGGGGCCCCTACGAGCAGTACTTC	CASSVRGGPYEQYF
TRBV2	few	.	TRBJ2-5	TGTGCCAGCAGTGAGGCACAAACGCGAGAGACCCAGTACTTC	CASSEAQTRETQYF
TRBV9	many	.	TRBJ1-6	TGTGCCAGCAGCGTAGACGTCACCTATAATTCACCCCTCCACTTT	CASSVDVTYNSPLHF
TRBV4-1	.	TRBD1	TRBJ2-3	TGCGCCAGCAGCCCAAGGGACAGGGCAGACACAGATACGCAGTATTTT	CASSPRDRADTDTQYF
TRBV2	.	.	TRBJ1-5	TGTGCCAGCAGTGATGGCACAAGTGCTCAGCCCCAGCATTTT	CASSDGTSAQPQHF
TRBV2	few	.	TRBJ1-5	TGTGCCAGCAGTGATGAGGGGCAAGGGGCCCAGCATTTT	CASSDEGQGAQHF
TRBV11-2	few	TRBD1	TRBJ1-6	TGTGCCAGCAGCTTAGATATCACAGGGGTCTCACCCCTCCACTTT	CASSLDITGVSPLHF
TRBV6-6	.	.	TRBJ1-4	TGTGCCAGCACCTACAGGGATTTTAATGAAAAACTGTTTTTT	CASTYRDFNEKLFF
TRBV25-1	many	.	TRBJ2-7	TGTGCCAGCAGTGAGGGGATATCCTACGAGCAGTACTTC	CASSEGISYEQYF
TRBV6-5	.	.	TRBJ2-7	TGTGCCAGCAGTTACTCTCGGAGAGCCGGCTACGAGCAGTACTTC	CASSYSRRAGYEQYF
TRBV7-3	.	.	TRBJ1-1	TGTGCCAGCAGCCCCCGGTCGGTCTCGGAAGCTTTCTTT	CASSPRSVSEAFF
TRBV27	few	.	TRBJ1-1	TGTGCCAGCAGTTTAGGTTCCGTGGTAAGCACTGAAGCTTTCTTT	CASSLGSVVSTEAFF
TRBV25-1	.	.	TRBJ2-5	TGTGCCGTTGGAGGCACCCCAGGTCGGGGAGAGACCCAGTACTTC	CAVGGTPGRGETQYF
TRBV12-5	few	.	TRBJ1-5	TGTGCTAGTGGTTTGTTTGGGGCGAATCAGCCCCAGCATTTT	CASGLFGANQPQHF
TRBV6-6	many	TRBD2	TRBJ2-5	TGTGCCAGCAGTTCGGGGGGGCGGGGAGAGACCCAGTACTTC	CASSSGGRGETQYF
TRBV6-2/TRBV6-3	many	.	TRBJ1-5	TGTGCCAGCAGTTATCAGGGCAATCAGCCCCAGCATTTT	CASSYQGNQPQHF
TRBV21-1	few	.	TRBJ2-4	TGTGCCAGCGCTTGGACAGAAAACATTCAGTACTTC	CASAWTENIQYF